Listed below are T cell receptor beta chains from one sample, sequenced in a study of control samples from healthy donors and cancer patients. Using immunoSEQ multiplex PCR, the repertoire was profiled, and TCRdb retains in-frame clones only, with some absent. The table has roughly 120,000 clones, approximately 89% seen once. Sequencing was performed on blood. The source of these receptors is a woman between 18 and 29 years old in good health. CDR3s include the opening cysteine and the closing phenylalanine or tryptophan. The order of the fields is J gene, clone size, D gene, V gene, CDR3 length, CDR3 protein, CDR3 DNA. D genes are given only for firm matches. Expanded clones get a size class; other rows say once, few or many, or leave the size out.

j_gene: TRBJ1-4
abundance: .
d_gene: .
v_gene: TRBV28
len: 14
CDR3aa: CASSFSGSGGKLFF
CDR3nt: TGTGCCAGCAGTTTTTCAGGGTCAGGCGGAAAACTGTTTTTT

j_gene: TRBJ1-1
abundance: .
d_gene: TRBD1
v_gene: TRBV2
len: 14
CDR3aa: CASRNRGLNTEAFF
CDR3nt: TGTGCCAGCAGGAACAGGGGGCTGAACACTGAAGCTTTCTTT

j_gene: TRBJ2-1
abundance: once
d_gene: .
v_gene: TRBV2
len: 11
CDR3aa: CASTSYNEQFF
CDR3nt: TGTGCCAGCACTTCATACAATGAGCAGTTCTTC

j_gene: TRBJ2-3
abundance: once
d_gene: .
v_gene: TRBV24-1
len: 18
CDR3aa: CATSDRLQGNPRSYTQYF
CDR3nt: TGTGCCACCAGTGATCGACTACAGGGAAATCCCCGCTCCTATACGCAGTATTTT

j_gene: TRBJ2-3
abundance: .
d_gene: TRBD1
v_gene: TRBV29-1
len: 14
CDR3aa: CSVETGGWADTQYF
CDR3nt: TGCAGCGTTGAAACAGGGGGGTGGGCAGATACGCAGTATTTT

j_gene: TRBJ2-7
abundance: .
d_gene: .
v_gene: TRBV28
len: 16
CDR3aa: CASSSPWTRSSYEQYF
CDR3nt: TGTGCCAGCAGTTCCCCCTGGACGCGAAGCTCCTACGAGCAGTACTTC

j_gene: TRBJ2-5
abundance: .
d_gene: .
v_gene: TRBV28
len: 14
CDR3aa: CASSQDRNQETQYF
CDR3nt: TGTGCCAGCAGTCAAGACAGAAACCAAGAGACCCAGTACTTC

j_gene: TRBJ1-1
abundance: .
d_gene: TRBD1
v_gene: TRBV19
len: 14
CDR3aa: CASRWQGANTEAFF
CDR3nt: TGTGCCAGTAGATGGCAGGGGGCGAACACTGAAGCTTTCTTT

j_gene: TRBJ2-2
abundance: .
d_gene: .
v_gene: TRBV24-1
len: 14
CDR3aa: CATSDFGAAGELFF
CDR3nt: TGTGCCACCAGTGATTTCGGGGCAGCCGGGGAGCTGTTTTTT

j_gene: TRBJ1-6
abundance: .
d_gene: TRBD1
v_gene: TRBV27
len: 13
CDR3aa: CASSTTGDSPLHF
CDR3nt: TGTGCCAGCAGTACCACAGGGGACTCACCCCTCCACTTT

j_gene: TRBJ2-5
abundance: .
d_gene: .
v_gene: TRBV7-6
len: 15
CDR3aa: CASSPFERAQETQYF
CDR3nt: TGTGCCAGCAGCCCATTCGAGAGGGCCCAAGAGACCCAGTACTTC

j_gene: TRBJ1-3
abundance: .
d_gene: TRBD1
v_gene: TRBV7-2
len: 17
CDR3aa: CASSLGGQGISGNTIYF
CDR3nt: TGTGCCAGCAGCTTAGGGGGACAGGGGATCTCTGGAAACACCATATATTTT

j_gene: TRBJ2-2
abundance: .
d_gene: TRBD1
v_gene: TRBV5-1
len: 16
CDR3aa: CASSIRQGASTGELFF
CDR3nt: TGCGCCAGCAGCATTCGACAGGGTGCGAGTACCGGGGAGCTGTTTTTT

j_gene: TRBJ2-5
abundance: .
d_gene: TRBD1
v_gene: TRBV2
len: 17
CDR3aa: CASSEAPPGTGWETQYF
CDR3nt: TGTGCCAGCAGTGAAGCGCCCCCAGGGACAGGATGGGAGACCCAGTACTTC

j_gene: TRBJ1-2
abundance: .
d_gene: .
v_gene: TRBV10-3
len: 15
CDR3aa: CAISERPSINYGYTF
CDR3nt: TGTGCCATCAGTGAGCGGCCGTCAATCAACTATGGCTACACCTTC

j_gene: TRBJ2-5
abundance: .
d_gene: TRBD2
v_gene: TRBV14
len: 15
CDR3aa: CASSKIAGGEETQYF
CDR3nt: TGTGCCAGCAGCAAAATAGCGGGAGGGGAAGAGACCCAGTACTTC

j_gene: TRBJ2-1
abundance: .
d_gene: .
v_gene: TRBV7-2
len: 15
CDR3aa: CASSPRSSSYNEQFF
CDR3nt: TGTGCCAGCAGCCCCCGGTCGAGCTCCTACAATGAGCAGTTCTTC

j_gene: TRBJ2-7
abundance: .
d_gene: .
v_gene: TRBV5-6
len: 18
CDR3aa: CASSPPSRSGRDSYEQYF
CDR3nt: TGTGCCAGCAGCCCCCCCTCCCGGTCGGGTCGCGATTCCTACGAGCAGTACTTC

j_gene: TRBJ1-6
abundance: .
d_gene: TRBD1
v_gene: TRBV29-1
len: 14
CDR3aa: CSVAETGTNSPLHF
CDR3nt: TGCAGCGTTGCAGAGACAGGGACAAATTCACCCCTCCACTTT

j_gene: TRBJ1-1
abundance: .
d_gene: TRBD1
v_gene: TRBV18
len: 14
CDR3aa: CASSGQSLNTEAFF
CDR3nt: TGTGCCAGCTCGGGACAGAGCCTGAACACTGAAGCTTTCTTT

j_gene: TRBJ1-6
abundance: .
d_gene: .
v_gene: TRBV12-3/TRBV12-4
len: 13
CDR3aa: CASSLYRDSPLHF
CDR3nt: TGTGCCAGCAGTTTGTACAGGGATTCACCCCTCCACTTT

j_gene: TRBJ1-1
abundance: .
d_gene: TRBD1
v_gene: TRBV10-3
len: 12
CDR3aa: CAISESAGQTFF
CDR3nt: TGTGCCATCAGTGAGTCGGCGGGACAGACGTTTTTT

j_gene: TRBJ2-3
abundance: once
d_gene: TRBD1
v_gene: TRBV6-5
len: 15
CDR3aa: CASSTGTGFTDTQYF
CDR3nt: TGTGCCAGCAGTACCGGGACAGGCTTCACAGATACGCAGTATTTT

j_gene: TRBJ2-7
abundance: .
d_gene: .
v_gene: TRBV27
len: 14
CDR3aa: CASAKRVLIYEQYF
CDR3nt: TGTGCCAGCGCAAAAAGGGTTTTGATCTACGAGCAGTACTTC

j_gene: TRBJ2-5
abundance: .
d_gene: .
v_gene: TRBV19
len: 13
CDR3aa: CASSPQLGETQYF
CDR3nt: TGTGCCAGTAGCCCCCAGCTCGGAGAGACCCAGTACTTC

j_gene: TRBJ2-7
abundance: .
d_gene: .
v_gene: TRBV18
len: 15
CDR3aa: CASSGDQGSTVEQYF
CDR3nt: TGTGCCAGCTCAGGGGATCAGGGGTCGACCGTCGAGCAGTACTTC

j_gene: TRBJ1-4
abundance: few
d_gene: .
v_gene: TRBV19
len: 15
CDR3aa: CASSEGLDGREKLFF
CDR3nt: TGTGCCAGTAGTGAGGGGCTTGACGGCCGTGAAAAACTGTTTTTT

j_gene: TRBJ2-7
abundance: .
d_gene: .
v_gene: TRBV5-8
len: 15
CDR3aa: CASSLSWPGTYEQYF
CDR3nt: TGTGCCAGCAGCTTGAGCTGGCCAGGAACCTACGAGCAGTACTTC

j_gene: TRBJ1-6
abundance: .
d_gene: .
v_gene: TRBV10-3
len: 16
CDR3aa: CAISEPGTGGNSPLHF
CDR3nt: TGTGCCATCAGTGAGCCCGGGACGGGCGGGAATTCACCCCTCCACTTT

j_gene: TRBJ2-5
abundance: .
d_gene: TRBD2
v_gene: TRBV7-2
len: 15
CDR3aa: CASSKLAYRQETQYF
CDR3nt: TGTGCCAGCAGCAAACTAGCGTACCGCCAAGAGACCCAGTACTTC

j_gene: TRBJ2-5
abundance: .
d_gene: .
v_gene: TRBV5-4
len: 14
CDR3aa: CASSSQEGRETQYF
CDR3nt: TGTGCCAGCAGCTCGCAGGAGGGTAGGGAGACCCAGTACTTC

j_gene: TRBJ2-5
abundance: .
d_gene: TRBD1
v_gene: TRBV5-1
len: 15
CDR3aa: CASSLMGQGFETQYF
CDR3nt: TGCGCCAGCAGCTTAATGGGACAGGGTTTTGAGACCCAGTACTTC

j_gene: TRBJ1-4
abundance: .
d_gene: .
v_gene: TRBV19
len: 15
CDR3aa: CASSPRGPANEKLFF
CDR3nt: TGTGCCAGTAGTCCACGGGGGCCTGCTAATGAAAAACTGTTTTTT

j_gene: TRBJ2-7
abundance: once
d_gene: .
v_gene: TRBV5-1
len: 15
CDR3aa: CASSLAFGEGGEQYF
CDR3nt: TGCGCCAGCAGCTTGGCCTTCGGTGAAGGGGGCGAGCAGTACTTC

j_gene: TRBJ1-3
abundance: .
d_gene: .
v_gene: TRBV19
len: 13
CDR3aa: CASVKGSGNTIYF
CDR3nt: TGTGCCAGTGTTAAAGGCTCTGGAAACACCATATATTTT

j_gene: TRBJ2-5
abundance: .
d_gene: .
v_gene: TRBV6-2/TRBV6-3
len: 15
CDR3aa: CASSYSVGVGETQYF
CDR3nt: TGTGCCAGCAGTTACTCGGTCGGGGTGGGAGAGACCCAGTACTTC

j_gene: TRBJ2-2
abundance: .
d_gene: .
v_gene: TRBV19
len: 15
CDR3aa: CASRWGDRDTGELFF
CDR3nt: TGTGCCAGCCGTTGGGGGGATAGGGACACCGGGGAGCTGTTTTTT

j_gene: TRBJ2-3
abundance: .
d_gene: .
v_gene: TRBV7-8
len: 15
CDR3aa: CASSLTGTGTDTQYF
CDR3nt: TGTGCCAGCAGTCTAACAGGGACTGGCACAGATACGCAGTATTTT

j_gene: TRBJ2-7
abundance: .
d_gene: TRBD1
v_gene: TRBV28
len: 13
CDR3aa: CASRGGIGYEQYF
CDR3nt: TGTGCCAGCAGAGGGGGCATCGGCTACGAGCAGTACTTC

j_gene: TRBJ1-1
abundance: .
d_gene: .
v_gene: TRBV5-1
len: 15
CDR3aa: CASSLVGGGDTEAFF
CDR3nt: TGCGCCAGCAGCTTGGTGGGCGGCGGGGACACTGAAGCTTTCTTT

j_gene: TRBJ2-7
abundance: .
d_gene: .
v_gene: TRBV3-1/TRBV3-2
len: 16
CDR3aa: CASSQGWGAFSYEQYF
CDR3nt: TGTGCCAGCAGCCAAGGGTGGGGGGCGTTCTCCTACGAGCAGTACTTC

j_gene: TRBJ2-3
abundance: once
d_gene: .
v_gene: TRBV7-8
len: 15
CDR3aa: CASSAYGTSTDTQYF
CDR3nt: TGTGCCAGCAGCGCGTACGGGACTAGCACAGATACGCAGTATTTT

j_gene: TRBJ2-2
abundance: .
d_gene: .
v_gene: TRBV7-8
len: 17
CDR3aa: CASSLGGWGANTGELFF
CDR3nt: TGTGCCAGCAGCTTAGGTGGCTGGGGGGCGAACACCGGGGAGCTGTTTTTT

j_gene: TRBJ2-2
abundance: .
d_gene: TRBD2
v_gene: TRBV4-3
len: 18
CDR3aa: CASSQGLAGGMVTGELFF
CDR3nt: TGCGCCAGCAGCCAAGGACTAGCGGGGGGTATGGTCACCGGGGAGCTGTTTTTT

j_gene: TRBJ2-7
abundance: .
d_gene: TRBD2
v_gene: TRBV15
len: 18
CDR3aa: CATSRDRTRLAGTTKQYF
CDR3nt: TGTGCCACCAGCAGAGATCGGACTAGACTAGCGGGAACTACGAAGCAGTACTTC

j_gene: TRBJ1-2
abundance: .
d_gene: .
v_gene: TRBV28
len: 16
CDR3aa: CASSSAARTLPYGYTF
CDR3nt: TGTGCCAGCAGCTCTGCGGCTCGGACATTACCCTATGGCTACACCTTC

j_gene: TRBJ1-1
abundance: .
d_gene: .
v_gene: TRBV30
len: 17
CDR3aa: CAWSIPFSQGRGTEAFF
CDR3nt: TGTGCCTGGAGTATTCCTTTCTCTCAGGGGAGGGGTACTGAAGCTTTCTTT

j_gene: TRBJ1-3
abundance: .
d_gene: .
v_gene: TRBV2
len: 17
CDR3aa: CASSENHREISGNTIYF
CDR3nt: TGTGCCAGCAGTGAAAACCACAGGGAGATCTCTGGAAACACCATATATTTT

j_gene: TRBJ2-7
abundance: once
d_gene: TRBD1
v_gene: TRBV27
len: 14
CDR3aa: CASSPLGTVYEQYF
CDR3nt: TGTGCCAGCAGTCCACTAGGGACAGTCTACGAGCAGTACTTC

j_gene: TRBJ1-2
abundance: .
d_gene: .
v_gene: TRBV7-8
len: 17
CDR3aa: CASSLMSQPRETYGYTF
CDR3nt: TGTGCCAGCAGCTTAATGTCACAGCCGAGAGAGACCTATGGCTACACCTTC

j_gene: TRBJ2-1
abundance: .
d_gene: TRBD2
v_gene: TRBV7-2
len: 16
CDR3aa: CASSSRLAGGRNEQFF
CDR3nt: TGTGCCAGCAGCTCCAGACTAGCGGGGGGGCGGAATGAGCAGTTCTTC

j_gene: TRBJ2-7
abundance: .
d_gene: .
v_gene: TRBV30
len: 12
CDR3aa: CAWSLTPDEQYF
CDR3nt: TGTGCCTGGAGCTTAACCCCGGACGAGCAGTACTTC